This entry features one T cell receptor (beta chain) sequence. The specificity of this receptor is unknown. The record has no base qualities; no much larger clone is one base away. This specimen belongs to a study of blood T cell repertoires in COVID-19 (TCRdb year 2020). Regarding the complete study: Collaborator samples came from the United States, Italy and Spain and covered acute and convalescent phases of COVID-19. Where HLA class I and class II types were available, the types were taken from metadata supplied by the sample provider, not from assay-based typing. Samples were obtained from the ongoing ImmuneRACE study (first 160 participants) and from about 1,300 subjects provided by 6 global collaborators. The repertoires were made available in a free public database intended to serve as a resource for research on the immune response to SARS-CoV-2. Deeply sampled blood TCRbeta repertoires from subjects exposed to, actively infected with, or recovered from COVID-19 were included in the dataset. The material from the prospective study consisted of cDNA or gDNA derived from T cells, B-cell-depleted T cells, or PBMCs. A de-identified subject ID, COVID-19 status, age in years and sex were almost always included in the sample metadata. Beyond this particular receptor, the publication reports: Clinical and demographic metadata were provided uncurated, with the amount varying by source and participant.

From cysteine to phenylalanine, the CDR3 is 15 amino acids long. The CDR3 DNA has 45 bases and is translated from base 1. From a lookup of the germline V gene, CDR1 and CDR2 are SGDLS and YYNGEE. At the junction V is shortened by 0 bases and J by 5 bases; bases outside the gene matches: 2. TCRbeta CDR3 regions were amplified from genomic DNA by means of the immunoSEQ Assay, a bias-controlled multiplex PCR. The source study handled its data this way. The number of nucleated cells in each sample was estimated from the amplification of reference gene primers within the assay. Sequence reads were collapsed and filtered to measure the absolute abundance of every unique TCRbeta CDR3 rearrangement. Productive Simpson clonality was computed per sample as the square root of Simpson's diversity index over productive rearrangements. TCRdb stores this immuneACCESS table with in-frame sequences only. Part of the clones is absent; in the studies checked, under half of the shortfall reflects unresolved V genes, and no reason is known for the rest. V and J calls and clone size are as listed in that table; D and trimming were resolved from the DNA. This sample is represented by around 200,000 clones; just under 90% of them were singletons. The biggest ten clones account for approximately 6.2% of the sample.

Samples from volunteer blood donors who had recovered from COVID-19 were contributed by a second Seattle source. Whole blood was collected in K2EDTA tubes by collaborating institutions according to the institutions' own protocols. For TCRbeta analysis, collaborator samples were shipped as frozen whole blood, as isolated PBMCs, or as DNA extracted from either sample type. Material for sequencing was peripheral blood. The sequence links TRBV9 to TRBJ2-3; 11 bases in between match TRBD1. The sequence came from a man aged 60 to 69 who had recovered from COVID-19. The CDR3 reads CASSVAGTGGDTQYF. The nucleotide sequence is TGTGCCAGCAGCGTAGCCGGGACAGGGGGAGATACGCAGTATTTT.